Detailed here is one T cell receptor beta chain. The method was immunoSEQ multiplex PCR; TCRdb's version includes in-frame clones alone and lacks a portion of them. The sample contains 1,100 to 1,500 clones, 75% to 90% of which appear only once. The germline V gene has CDR1 SGHRS and CDR2 YFSETQ. The CDR3 is made up of 18 amino acids. Losses at the gene ends were 2 bases for V and 2 bases for J; bases not matched to a gene: 12. This record belongs to a study of brain metastases from non-small cell lung cancer. Sequencing was performed on tumor-adjacent normal tissue. The receptor comes from a donor older than 35 with non-small cell lung cancer. The genes are TRBV5-1 and TRBJ2-5; TRBD2 aligns across 10 bases. The CDR3 protein is CASSLTLAGDLGQETQYF. In nucleotides, the CDR3 is TGCGCCAGCAGCTTAACCCTAGCGGGAGACCTCGGGCAAGAGACCCAGTACTTC.